These T cell receptor beta chains were read from a single sample in a study of blood T cell repertoires in COVID-19. The repertoire was sequenced with immunoSEQ multiplex PCR; TCRdb's copy has only in-frame clones and lacks some. In the table there are about 180,000 clones, more than 70% of which are singletons. The sample comprised PBMCs or T cells enriched from blood (not recorded which). These receptors originate from a woman aged 25 to 39 who had recovered from COVID-19. Each CDR3 is given with its conserved first and last residue.

CASSSGTGNNYGYTF	TRBV5-6	TRBJ1-2
CASSPTLTGTYEQYF	TRBV7-9	TRBJ2-7
CASNKFSGGGNQPQHF	TRBV7-8	TRBJ1-5
CASSPGLAGDTQYF	TRBV27	TRBJ2-3
CASSQGGQGDEKLFF	TRBV3-1/TRBV3-2	TRBJ1-4
CASSERTPSFMGYTF	TRBV25-1	TRBJ1-2
CASSLGQANQPQHF	TRBV2	TRBJ1-5
CASSPGLAELETQYF	TRBV19	TRBJ2-5
CACNPRSRDRARTYEQYF	TRBV5-4	TRBJ2-7
CASSLDGQINEKLFF	TRBV11-2	TRBJ1-4
CASSYEREKSNNEQFF	TRBV6-2/TRBV6-3	TRBJ2-1
CASSIRLAESTYEQYF	TRBV19	TRBJ2-7
CASSPTGSTDTQYF	TRBV18	TRBJ2-3
CASRVLAGTQSEQYF	TRBV2	TRBJ2-7
CASSLAGTGFYEQYF	TRBV7-8	TRBJ2-7
CSTGSGVNEQFF	TRBV29-1	TRBJ2-1
CASKPRSSYEQYF	TRBV3-1/TRBV3-2	TRBJ2-7
CASSSKGLSTSGANVLTF	TRBV5-1	TRBJ2-6
CASSQDLAGLSTDTQYF	TRBV3-1/TRBV3-2	TRBJ2-3
CASTGAGKETQYF	TRBV2	TRBJ2-5
CASSVIQGSYYEQYF	TRBV3-1/TRBV3-2	TRBJ2-7
CASSSGRATDTQYF	TRBV6-4	TRBJ2-3
CASSYGTGDGVNQPQHF	TRBV7-8	TRBJ1-5
CASSPVPGDHERETQYF	TRBV28	TRBJ2-5
CASSIPRRGLAGVTYEQYF	TRBV19	TRBJ2-7
CASSAPGLLTDTQYF	TRBV27	TRBJ2-3
CASSFMTLNQPQHF	TRBV7-2	TRBJ1-5
CASSISTGGSYGYTF	TRBV5-1	TRBJ1-2
CARSLKREVYNEQFF	TRBV7-5	TRBJ2-1
CASSPRRDAFF	TRBV18	TRBJ1-1
CASTWTGSSYEQYF	TRBV27	TRBJ2-7
CASSQGGSPGHLNTEAFF	TRBV4-2	TRBJ1-1
CASSFGGSYNEQFF	TRBV28	TRBJ2-1
CASSFTGSQRTDTQYF	TRBV5-1	TRBJ2-3
CASSPATGNTEAFF	TRBV5-1	TRBJ1-1
CASSTGQIQETQYF	TRBV5-1	TRBJ2-5
CAISEATGGSTDTQYF	TRBV10-3	TRBJ2-3
CAWTLGDSSGNTIYF	TRBV30	TRBJ1-3
CASSLTTPSYEQYF	TRBV3-1/TRBV3-2	TRBJ2-7
CASSGAYMEPTRQYF	TRBV19	TRBJ2-3
CASSLGPLDTGELFF	TRBV27	TRBJ2-2
CASTLRGQMNTEAFF	TRBV2	TRBJ1-1
CASSKRLDYEQYF	TRBV2	TRBJ2-7
CASSLAGRDTIYF	TRBV5-1	TRBJ1-3
CASSPDRATYEQYF	TRBV5-1	TRBJ2-7
CASSPQTGVNTEAFF	TRBV9	TRBJ1-1
CASRRGLMNTEAFF	TRBV19	TRBJ1-1